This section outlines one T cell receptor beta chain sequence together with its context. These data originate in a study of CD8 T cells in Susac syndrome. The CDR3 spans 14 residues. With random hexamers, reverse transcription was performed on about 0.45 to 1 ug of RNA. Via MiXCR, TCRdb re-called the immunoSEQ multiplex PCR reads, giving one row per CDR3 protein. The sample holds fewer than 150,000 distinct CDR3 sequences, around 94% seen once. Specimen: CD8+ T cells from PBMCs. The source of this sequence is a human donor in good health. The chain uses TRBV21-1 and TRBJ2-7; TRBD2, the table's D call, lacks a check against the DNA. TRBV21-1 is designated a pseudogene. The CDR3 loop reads CASSKDPPSYEQYF. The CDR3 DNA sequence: TGTGCCAGCAGCAAAGACCCGCCCTCCTACGAGCAGTACTTC.